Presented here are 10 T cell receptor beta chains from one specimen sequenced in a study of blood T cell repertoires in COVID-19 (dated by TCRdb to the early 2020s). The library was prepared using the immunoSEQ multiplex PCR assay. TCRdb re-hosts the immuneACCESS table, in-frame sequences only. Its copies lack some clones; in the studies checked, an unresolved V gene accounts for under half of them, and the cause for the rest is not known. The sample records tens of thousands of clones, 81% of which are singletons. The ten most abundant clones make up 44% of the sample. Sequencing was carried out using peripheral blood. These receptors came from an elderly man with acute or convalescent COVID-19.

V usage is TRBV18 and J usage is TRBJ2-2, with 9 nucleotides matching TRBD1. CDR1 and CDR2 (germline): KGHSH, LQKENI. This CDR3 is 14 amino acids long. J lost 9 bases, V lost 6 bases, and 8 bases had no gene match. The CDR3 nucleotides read TGTGCCAGCTCCGGGACAGGGAGCGGCCGGGAGCTGTTTTTT. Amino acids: CASSGTGSGRELFF.

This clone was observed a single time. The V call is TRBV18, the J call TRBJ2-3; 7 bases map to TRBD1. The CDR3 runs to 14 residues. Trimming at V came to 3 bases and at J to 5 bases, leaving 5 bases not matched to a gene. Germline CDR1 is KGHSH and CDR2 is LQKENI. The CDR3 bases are TGTGCCAGCTCACCCTCGACAGGGATAGATACGCAGTATTTT. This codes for CASSPSTGIDTQYF.

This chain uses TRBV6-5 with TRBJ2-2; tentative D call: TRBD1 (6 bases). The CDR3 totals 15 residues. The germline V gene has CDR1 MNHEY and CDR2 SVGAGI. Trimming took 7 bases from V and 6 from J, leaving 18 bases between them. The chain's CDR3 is CASTEGGFVPGELFF. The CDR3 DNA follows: TGTGCCAGCACCGAAGGGGGTTTTGTTCCCGGGGAGCTGTTTTTT.

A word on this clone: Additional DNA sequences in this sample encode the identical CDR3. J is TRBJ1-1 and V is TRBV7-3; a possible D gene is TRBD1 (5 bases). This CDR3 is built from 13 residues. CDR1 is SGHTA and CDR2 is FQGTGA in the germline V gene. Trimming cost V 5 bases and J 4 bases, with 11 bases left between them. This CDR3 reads CASSPGGGTEAFF. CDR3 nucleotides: TGTGCCAGCAGCCCAGGCGGGGGCACTGAAGCTTTCTTT.

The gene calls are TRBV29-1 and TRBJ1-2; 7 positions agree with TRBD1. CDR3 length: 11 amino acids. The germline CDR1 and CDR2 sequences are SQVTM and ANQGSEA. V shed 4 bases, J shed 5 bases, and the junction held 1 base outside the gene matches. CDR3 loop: CSVGTGYGYTF. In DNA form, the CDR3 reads TGCAGCGTTGGGACAGGATATGGCTACACCTTC.

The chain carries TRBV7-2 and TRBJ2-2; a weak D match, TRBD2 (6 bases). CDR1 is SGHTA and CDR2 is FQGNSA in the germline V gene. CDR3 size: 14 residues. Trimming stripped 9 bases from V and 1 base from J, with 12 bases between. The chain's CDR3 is CARRDFLNTGELFF. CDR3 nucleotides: TGTGCCAGGAGGGACTTTCTGAACACCGGGGAGCTGTTTTTT.

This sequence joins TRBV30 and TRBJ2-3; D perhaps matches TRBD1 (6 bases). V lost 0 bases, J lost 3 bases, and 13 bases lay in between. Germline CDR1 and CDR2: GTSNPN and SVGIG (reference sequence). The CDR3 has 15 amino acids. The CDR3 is CAWSVKGGNTDTQYF. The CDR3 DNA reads TGTGCCTGGAGTGTAAAAGGGGGAAATACAGATACGCAGTATTTT.

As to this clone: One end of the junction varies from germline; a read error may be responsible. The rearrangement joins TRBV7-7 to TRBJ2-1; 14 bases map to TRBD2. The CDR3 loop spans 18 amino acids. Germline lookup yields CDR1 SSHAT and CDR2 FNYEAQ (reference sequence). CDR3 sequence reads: CASSLASTGLAGDNEQFF. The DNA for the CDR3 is TGTGCTAGCAGCTTAGCGTCGACGGGACTAGCGGGAGACAATGAGCAGTTCTTC. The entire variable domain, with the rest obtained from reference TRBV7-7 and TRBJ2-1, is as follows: GAGVSQSPRYKVTKRGQDVTLRCDPISSHATLYWYQQALGQGPEFLTYFNYEAQPDKSGLPSDRFSAERPEGSISTLTIQRTEQRDSAMYRCASSLASTGLAGDNEQFFGPGTRLTVL.

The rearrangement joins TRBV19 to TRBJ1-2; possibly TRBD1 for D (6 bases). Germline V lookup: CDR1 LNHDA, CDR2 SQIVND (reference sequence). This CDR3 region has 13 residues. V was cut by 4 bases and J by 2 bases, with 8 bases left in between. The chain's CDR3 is CASSNTGNYGYTF. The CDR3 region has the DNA TGTGCCAGTAGTAACACAGGGAACTATGGCTACACCTTC.

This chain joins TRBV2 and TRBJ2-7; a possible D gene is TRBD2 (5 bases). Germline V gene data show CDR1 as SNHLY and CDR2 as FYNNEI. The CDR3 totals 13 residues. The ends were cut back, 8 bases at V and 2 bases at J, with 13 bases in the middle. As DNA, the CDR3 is TGTGCCAGCTGTTCCGACGGGACCTACGAGCAGTACTTC. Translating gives CASCSDGTYEQYF.